This T cell receptor beta chain was observed in a study of T-cell memory formation after mild COVID-19. This clonotype was observed a handful of times. Trimming stripped 6 bases from V and 2 bases from J, with 10 bases between. The CDR3 length is 14 residues. TCRdb ran MiXCR on the 5' RACE reads and lists one entry per CDR3 protein. The table has roughly 340,000 distinct CDR3 sequences, approximately 15% seen once; the top ten hold more than 20%. V is TRBV12-3 or TRBV12-4 and J is TRBJ1-4, with D possibly being TRBD1 (5 bases). Material for sequencing was PBMCs or a T cell subset sorted from them (not recorded which). The receptor was derived from a man younger than 30 who had mild COVID-19 (a few samples of this study predate the infection). Cell type and time point are not known. CDR3 amino acids: CASSRQGTNEKLFF. CDR3 in DNA: TGTGCCAGCAGCCGTCAGGGTACTAATGAAAAACTGTTTTTT.